One and the same sample provided the 22 T cell receptor beta chains below, sequenced in a study of immune heterogeneity within non-small cell lung tumors. With 32 V and 13 J primers, multiplex PCR amplified the TCR beta CDR3. TCRdb reprocessed the multiplex PCR reads via MiXCR and lists one record per CDR3 protein. Counted here are 14,000 or so distinct CDR3 sequences, 25% to 35% occurring once; the ten biggest clones make up less than 4.5%. Template material comprised bulk tumor genomic DNA at approximately 540 ng per sample. Several biopsies were collected from each primary tumor during surgery. They were spaced as far apart as possible within the tumor mass. It was patients with untreated, newly diagnosed non-small cell lung cancer who underwent curative surgery. Sequencing was performed on lung tumor tissue. The receptors derive from a man aged 40-50 years with non-small cell lung cancer.

V is TRBV5-4 and J is TRBJ2-7; D could derive from TRBD1 or TRBD2 (6 bases each). The V end lost 4 bases, the J end lost 5 bases, and 10 bases lay between the germline ends. The CDR3 consists of 12 residues. Germline loops: CDR1 SGHNT, CDR2 YYREEE (reference sequence). CDR3 sequence: CASSPGDNEQYF. As DNA, the CDR3 is TGTGCCAGCAGCCCGGGGGACAACGAGCAGTACTTC.

This clonotype was observed a handful of times. The gene calls are TRBV25-1 and TRBJ2-1; D is unresolved. CDR1 and CDR2 from the germline V gene are MGHDK and SYGVNS. Trimming stripped 9 bases from V and 4 bases from J, with 22 bases between. The CDR3 is 16 residues long. The CDR3: CASKPPGLGPYNEQFF. The CDR3 nucleotides read TGTGCCAGTAAACCCCCCGGGCTCGGCCCTTACAATGAGCAGTTCTTC.

The table lists this clonotype with a few counts. The CDR3 region has the DNA TGTGCCAGCAGCCGAATGGACAGTTTTACCGGGGAGCTGTTTTTT. Protein product: CASSRMDSFTGELFF. V usage is TRBV7-9 and J usage is TRBJ2-2, with D possibly matching TRBD1 (6 bases). Trimming removed 5 bases at V and 5 bases at J, with 15 bases between. CDR3 length: 15 residues. Germline-derived CDR1 and CDR2 are SEHNR and FQNEAQ (reference sequence).

The genes are TRBV11-1 and TRBJ1-4; D uncertain. The CDR3 extends over 12 amino acids. V was shortened by 5 bases and J by 8 bases, with 9 bases between the two germline ends. Germline CDR1 is SGHAT and CDR2 is FQDESV (reference sequence). The CDR3 region has the DNA TGTGCCAGCAGCCGACGAGGAGAAAAACTGTTTTTT. Translation gives CASSRRGEKLFF.

This clonotype rates as medium-sized (0.01 to 0.1%). This chain connects TRBV6-2 or TRBV6-3 to TRBJ1-1, with D possibly being TRBD1 (6 bases). The CDR3 sequence is 14 residues long. With 6 bases removed from V and 5 bases from J, the gap between germline ends came to 16 bases. The germline V gene encodes CDR1 MNHEY and CDR2 SVGEGT. CDR3 loop: CASSLGGAQTEAFF. The DNA of the CDR3 is TGTGCCAGCAGCCTCGGGGGGGCCCAAACTGAAGCTTTCTTT.

Comment on this clonotype: With a much larger clone just one base away, this may be a read error. The chain carries TRBV6-1 and TRBJ2-7; 7 bases fit TRBD1. This CDR3 contains 15 residues. Germline CDR1 is MNHNS and CDR2 is SASEGT. The CDR3 sequence: CANSDAGTVIYEQYF. The CDR3 DNA is TGTGCCAACAGTGACGCCGGGACAGTCATCTACGAGCAGTACTTC.

This clonotype appeared a single time. This may stem from a read error, because a much larger clone lies one nucleotide away. V gene TRBV5-1 combines with J gene TRBJ2-1; 9 bases agree with TRBD2. This CDR3 region has 14 residues. V shed 5 bases and J 6 bases; nucleotides not matched to a gene: 6. Germline CDR1 SGHRS, CDR2 YFSETQ. The CDR3 here is CASRGNSGSNEQFF. As DNA, the CDR3 is TGCGCCAGCAGAGGAAATAGCGGGAGCAATGAGCAGTTCTTC.

In its sample, this clonotype ranks as medium-sized (0.01 to 0.1%). The rearrangement joins TRBV10-1 to TRBJ2-3, with 14 bases that match TRBD2. The CDR3 is 17 residues long. The germline gives CDR1 WNHNN, CDR2 SYGVQD (reference sequence). The V segment lost 10 bases and the J segment 2 bases; nucleotides outside the gene matches: 11. CDR3 sequence: CAKKTSGRAGFTDTQYF. In nucleotides, the CDR3 is TGCGCCAAAAAGACTAGCGGGAGGGCCGGTTTCACAGATACGCAGTATTTT.

The chain has TRBV19 and TRBJ2-5; D possibly matches TRBD1 or TRBD2 (6 bases each). This CDR3 has 16 residues. V dropped 5 bases and J dropped 4 bases, with 20 bases sitting between them. Germline CDR1 reads LNHDA; CDR2 reads SQIVND (reference sequence). DNA of the CDR3: TGTGCCAGTAGTGGAGCAGGGGAGGAAGCGCGAGAGACCCAGTACTTC. It encodes CASSGAGEEARETQYF.

Worth noting for this clonotype: It may be a read error: a sequence one base away is much more abundant. The gene calls are TRBV19 and TRBJ2-2; tentatively, D is TRBD1 (6 bases). Between the trimmed V and J ends, which lost 6 bases and 9 bases, there was a span of 14 bases. This CDR3 has 13 residues. The germline V gene encodes CDR1 LNHDA and CDR2 SQIVND (reference sequence). The CDR3 protein is CASSAQGAWELFF. CDR3 DNA: TGTGCCAGTAGCGCACAGGGCGCCTGGGAGCTGTTTTTT.

J is TRBJ2-3 and V is TRBV18; the D gene is possibly TRBD2 (5 bases). Germline-derived CDR1 and CDR2 are KGHSH and LQKENI. This CDR3 contains 17 residues. V lost 3 bases and J 0 bases, leaving 16 bases between the germline ends. CDR3 protein: CASSPVGSRTSTDTQYF. CDR3 sequence (DNA): TGTGCCAGCTCACCGGTAGGGAGTAGAACTAGCACAGATACGCAGTATTTT.

This clonotype has just a few counts. The chain is built from TRBV7-9 and TRBJ2-1; TRBD2 aligns across 11 bases. From germline, CDR1 is SEHNR and CDR2 FQNEAQ (reference sequence). The CDR3 covers 18 residues. V lost 0 bases and J lost 8; bases outside the gene matches: 12. The CDR3 DNA follows: TGTGCCAGCAGCTTAGCCTTCGGGGCTAGCGGGAGGATGGATGAGCAGTTCTTC. Its translation: CASSLAFGASGRMDEQFF.

This clonotype was recorded a few times. The chain carries TRBV20-1 and TRBJ1-5; 9 bases are a match to TRBD1. CDR1 and CDR2 (germline): DFQATT, SNEGSKA (reference sequence). V dropped 5 bases and J dropped 6; count of bases not matched to a gene: 5. This CDR3 is 13 amino acids long. CDR3 in amino acids: CSAVQGAGQPQHF. The CDR3 DNA follows: TGCAGTGCTGTACAGGGGGCCGGTCAGCCCCAGCATTTT.

In its sample, this clonotype was seen many times. J is TRBJ2-7 and V is TRBV10-3, with D uncertain. Between the trimmed V and J ends, which lost 6 bases and 5 bases, there was a span of 8 bases. This CDR3 contains 11 residues. Looked up from germline, CDR1 is ENHRY and CDR2 is SYGVKD. The CDR3 DNA sequence: TGTGCCATCAGCTTTCAAAACGAGCAGTACTTC. Encoded protein: CAISFQNEQYF.

Notes on this clonotype: Just one base apart from a much larger clone, this may be a read error. The V and J genes are TRBV4-2 and TRBJ1-1, with TRBD1 identical over 10 bases. Germline V gives CDR1 LGHNA, CDR2 YNFKEQ. The CDR3 is 16 amino acids. DNA of the CDR3: TGTGCCGGCAGCCTATTGACAGGGGGCATGAACACTGAAGCTTTCTTT. Its translation: CAGSLLTGGMNTEAFF.

By frequency in the sample, this clonotype is medium-sized. This chain joins TRBV18 and TRBJ1-1, with no clear D. In germline, CDR1 is KGHSH, CDR2 LQKENI. CDR3 size: 15 residues. V was trimmed by 0 bases and J by 1 base, leaving 9 bases between them. The CDR3 sequence: CASSPPFTGNTEAFF. Written as DNA, the CDR3 is TGTGCCAGCTCACCACCCTTCACGGGGAACACTGAAGCTTTCTTT.

The chain joins TRBV20-1 to TRBJ2-5; D possibly corresponds to TRBD2 (8 bases). Trimming stripped 2 bases from V and 0 bases from J, with 22 bases between. CDR3 length: 18 amino acids. Germline V gene lookup returns CDR1 DFQATT and CDR2 SNEGSKA (reference sequence). Here the CDR3 reads CSARPTSAGTANQETQYF. In DNA, the CDR3 is TGCAGTGCTAGACCGACTAGCGCCGGGACAGCGAACCAAGAGACCCAGTACTTC.

This clonotype was seen ten or more times. V is TRBV3-1 and J is TRBJ2-7; either TRBD1 or TRBD2 may fit D (5 bases each). This CDR3 has 13 amino acids. V dropped 1 base and J dropped 7 bases, with 11 bases sitting between them. Germline V gene data show CDR1 as LGHDT and CDR2 as YNNKEL (reference sequence). The CDR3 protein is CASSQGTSGEQYF. CDR3 coding DNA: TGTGCCAGCAGCCAAGGGACATCGGGGGAGCAGTACTTC.

This clonotype was recorded at least ten times. The chain joins TRBV4-2 to TRBJ2-7, with D unclear. Germline V gene data show CDR1 as LGHNA and CDR2 as YNFKEQ. Trimming stripped 0 bases from V and 2 bases from J, with 11 bases between. This CDR3 region has 15 residues. The CDR3 sequence: CASSQDLKPPYEQYF. The CDR3 DNA reads as TGTGCCAGCAGCCAAGATTTGAAGCCCCCCTACGAGCAGTACTTC.

This clonotype was seen only a few times. Here the CDR3 reads CSATDPLGETQYF. The DNA for the CDR3 is TGCAGTGCAACGGACCCGCTTGGGGAGACCCAGTACTTC. The rearrangement links TRBV20-1 to TRBJ2-5; D remains unclear. This CDR3 has 13 residues. Germline V gene data show CDR1 as DFQATT and CDR2 as SNEGSKA (reference sequence). The V end lost 6 bases, the J end lost 5 bases, and 16 bases lay between the germline ends.

The sample holds a few counts of this clonotype. V gene TRBV7-2 combines with J gene TRBJ2-7, with 8 bases that match TRBD2. The trim removed 2 bases at V and 3 bases at J, leaving 6 bases unmatched. Germline assignment: CDR1 SGHTA and CDR2 FQGNSA. CDR3 length: 15 amino acids. The CDR3 is CASSLPGLAGYEQYF. In DNA form, the CDR3 reads TGTGCCAGCAGCTTACCCGGACTAGCCGGCTACGAGCAGTACTTC.

This clonotype is classed as medium-sized. J is TRBJ1-4 and V is TRBV29-1, with D possibly TRBD1 on 5 matching bases. Germline V CDR1 and CDR2: SQVTM, ANQGSEA. This CDR3 is 17 amino acids long. V lost 0 bases, J lost 7 bases, and 21 bases lay in between. Here the CDR3 reads CSVEDPGFWGRGEKLFF. The CDR3 bases are TGCAGCGTTGAAGATCCGGGCTTTTGGGGTAGGGGTGAAAAACTGTTTTTT.